The entry that follows covers one T cell receptor beta chain sequence. This specimen comes from a study of shared clonotypes between healthy human individuals. Study summary: Per donor, CD8 memory used one plate, CD8 naive used two, CD4 memory used three and CD4 naive used three.

The CD4+ fraction was divided into a CD45RA+ naive subset and a CD45RA-negative memory subset. V lost 5 bases and J lost 9; bases outside the gene matches: 7. The CDR3 covers 15 residues. The germline V gene encodes CDR1 SEHNR and CDR2 FQNEAQ (reference sequence). Per sorted-subset replicate PCR, input was roughly 220 ng DNA, representing roughly 29,000 T cell genomes. Assay used: immunoSEQ multiplex PCR; TCRdb lists only in-frame clones, some missing. Altogether roughly 500,000 clones are present, roughly 95% being singletons, with the ten largest covering approximately 0.06%. The receptor's source is a woman aged 30 to 39 in good health. The rearrangement joins TRBV7-9 to TRBJ2-1, with 13 positions matching TRBD2. Sequenced: naive CD4+ T cells sorted from blood. Subset described: CD45RA+ positively selected. CDR3 loop: CASSTRTSGSIEQFF. CDR3 DNA sequence: TGTGCCAGCAGCACAAGGACTAGCGGGAGCATTGAGCAGTTCTTC.